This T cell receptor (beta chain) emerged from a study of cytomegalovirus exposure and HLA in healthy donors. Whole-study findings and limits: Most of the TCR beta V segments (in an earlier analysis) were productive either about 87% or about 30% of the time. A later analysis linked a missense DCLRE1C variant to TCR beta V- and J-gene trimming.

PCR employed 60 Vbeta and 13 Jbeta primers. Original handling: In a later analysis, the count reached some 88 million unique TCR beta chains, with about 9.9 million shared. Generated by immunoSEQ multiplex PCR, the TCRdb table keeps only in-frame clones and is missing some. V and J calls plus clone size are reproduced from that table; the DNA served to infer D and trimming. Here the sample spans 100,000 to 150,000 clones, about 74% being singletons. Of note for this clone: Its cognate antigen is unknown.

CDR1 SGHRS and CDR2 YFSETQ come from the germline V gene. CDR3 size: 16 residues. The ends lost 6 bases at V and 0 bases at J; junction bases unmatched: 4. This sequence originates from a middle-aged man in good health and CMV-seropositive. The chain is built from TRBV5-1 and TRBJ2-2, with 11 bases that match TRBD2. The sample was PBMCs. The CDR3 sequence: CASKASGRSNTGELFF. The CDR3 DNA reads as TGCGCCAGCAAAGCTAGCGGGAGGTCGAACACCGGGGAGCTGTTTTTT.